This TCR beta chain was found in a study of blood T cell repertoires in COVID-19 (dated by TCRdb to about 2020). Concerning the study at large: Samples from collaborators originated in the United States, Italy and Spain and spanned both the acute and convalescent phases of COVID-19. The dataset comprised deeply sampled blood TCRbeta repertoires from subjects exposed to, actively infected with, or recovered from COVID-19. Samples were obtained from the ongoing ImmuneRACE study (first 160 participants) and from some 1,200 subjects provided by 6 global collaborators. The repertoires were made available in a free public database intended to serve as a resource for research on the immune response to SARS-CoV-2. The material from the prospective study consisted of cDNA or gDNA derived from T cells, B-cell-depleted T cells, or PBMCs. Where HLA class I and class II types were available, the types were taken from metadata supplied by the sample provider, not from assay-based typing. The sample metadata nearly always contained a de-identified subject ID, COVID-19 status, age in years and sex.

Overall study outcomes, separate from this receptor: The quantity of clinical and demographic metadata differed by source and by participant and was supplied without curation.

The collaborating institutions used their own protocols to collect whole blood in K2EDTA tubes. For TCRbeta analysis, collaborators shipped samples in one of three forms: frozen whole blood, isolated PBMCs, or DNA extracted from either of those sample types. The immunoSEQ Assay, a bias-controlled multiplex PCR, was used to amplify TCRbeta CDR3 regions from genomic DNA. The published analysis was carried out like this. Within the assay, amplification of reference gene primers was used to estimate how many nucleated cells each sample contained. Sequence reads were collapsed and filtered to measure the absolute abundance of every unique TCRbeta CDR3 rearrangement. For each sample, productive Simpson clonality was calculated as the square root of Simpson's diversity index across productive rearrangements. TCRdb took over this immuneACCESS table, retaining in-frame rearrangements with V and J assigned. Such tables are incomplete; in checked studies, under half of the missing clones stem from an unresolved V gene, and the remainder is unexplained. Clonal size and the V and J genes are those of that table, whereas D and trimming came from the DNA. For this sample there are approximately 120,000 clones; 70% to 85% appear just once. The ten top clones hold approximately 7.9% of the sample.

This clone has just a few counts. No cognate antigen has been identified for it. Nothing much larger sits one base from this clone, and base qualities are not available. The CDR3 contains 11 residues, cysteine and phenylalanine counted. Only CDR3 DNA is held: 33 bases, read in frame from base 1. Trimming at the junction amounts to 6 bases on V and 5 bases on J, and the germline ends lie 7 bases apart. CDR1 and CDR2 were assigned from the germline V gene as SGHDN and FVKESK. The rearrangement joined TRBV14 to TRBJ1-1; the D gene cannot be resolved reliably. This TCR derives from an elderly woman with active or convalescent COVID-19. The specimen was peripheral blood. The CDR3 has the sequence CASRAGTEAFF. The nucleotides read TGTGCCAGCAGAGCGGGGACTGAAGCTTTCTTT.